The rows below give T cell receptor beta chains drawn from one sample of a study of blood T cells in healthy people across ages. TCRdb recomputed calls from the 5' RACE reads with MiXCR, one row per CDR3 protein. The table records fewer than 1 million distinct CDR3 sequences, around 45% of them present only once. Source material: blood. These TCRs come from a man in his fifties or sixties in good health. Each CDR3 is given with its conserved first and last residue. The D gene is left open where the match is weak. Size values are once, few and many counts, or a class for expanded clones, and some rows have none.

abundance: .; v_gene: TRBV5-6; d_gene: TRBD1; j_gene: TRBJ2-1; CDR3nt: TGTGCCAGCAGCTCGACTCCGGAACCCCGGACAGGGGACTCCTACAATGAGCAGTTCTTC; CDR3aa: CASSSTPEPRTGDSYNEQFF
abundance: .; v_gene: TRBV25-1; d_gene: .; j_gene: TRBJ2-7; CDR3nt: TGTGCCAGCAGTGATGGGTGGAGCTCCTACAATGAGCAGTACTTC; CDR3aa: CASSDGWSSYNEQYF
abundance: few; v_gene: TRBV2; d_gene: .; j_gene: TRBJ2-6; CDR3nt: TGTGCCAGCAGATGGGGCTCTGGGGCCAACGTCCTGACTTTC; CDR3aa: CASRWGSGANVLTF
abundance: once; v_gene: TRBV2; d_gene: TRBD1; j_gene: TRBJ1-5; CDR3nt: TGTGCCAGCGGACAGGATAATGGGGGCAATCAGCCCCAGCATTTT; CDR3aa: CASGQDNGGNQPQHF
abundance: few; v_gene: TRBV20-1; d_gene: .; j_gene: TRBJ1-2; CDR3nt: TGCAGTGCTCCGAAAAGACGGGGCAGAGACTATGGCTACACCTTC; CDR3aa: CSAPKRRGRDYGYTF
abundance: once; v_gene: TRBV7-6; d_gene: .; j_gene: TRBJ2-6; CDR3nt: TGTGCCAGCAGCTGGCAGACTGGGGGGCTCGGGGCCAACGTCCTGACTTTC; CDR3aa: CASSWQTGGLGANVLTF
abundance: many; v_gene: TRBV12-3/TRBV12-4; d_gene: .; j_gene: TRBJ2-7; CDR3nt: TGTGCCAGCAGCCCCCAGGTCTACGAGCAGTACTTC; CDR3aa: CASSPQVYEQYF
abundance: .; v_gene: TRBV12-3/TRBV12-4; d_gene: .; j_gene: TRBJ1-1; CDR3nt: TGTGCCAGCAGTCCCCAGAGGCGGTCCGCTGAAGCTTTCTTT; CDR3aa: CASSPQRRSAEAFF
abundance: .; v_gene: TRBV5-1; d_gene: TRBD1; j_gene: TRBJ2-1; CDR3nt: TGCGCCAGCAGGTCGGGACAGGCAAGCTCCTACAATGAGCAGTTCTTC; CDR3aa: CASRSGQASSYNEQFF
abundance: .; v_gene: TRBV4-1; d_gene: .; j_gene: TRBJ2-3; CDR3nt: TGCGCCAGCAGCCCTGGTGGTCTCCTGAACACAGATACGCAGTATTTT; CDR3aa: CASSPGGLLNTDTQYF
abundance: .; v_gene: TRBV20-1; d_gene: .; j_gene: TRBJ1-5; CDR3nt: TGCAGTGCTAGTAGGGCCGGGGGCCTCCATAGCAATCAGCCCCAGCATTTT; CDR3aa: CSASRAGGLHSNQPQHF
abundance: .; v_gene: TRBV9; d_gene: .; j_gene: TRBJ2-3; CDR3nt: TGTGCCAGCAGCGTTGGACAGCCCACAGATACGCAGTATTTT; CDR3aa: CASSVGQPTDTQYF
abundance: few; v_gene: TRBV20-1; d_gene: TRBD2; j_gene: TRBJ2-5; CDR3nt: TGCAGTGCTCCGGGACTAGCGGGGAAGGCCCAGTACTTC; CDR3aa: CSAPGLAGKAQYF
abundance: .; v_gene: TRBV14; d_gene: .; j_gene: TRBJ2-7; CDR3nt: TGTGCCAGCAGCCAAGGGTGGGGCCTATCTGCCTACGAGCAGTACTTC; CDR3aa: CASSQGWGLSAYEQYF
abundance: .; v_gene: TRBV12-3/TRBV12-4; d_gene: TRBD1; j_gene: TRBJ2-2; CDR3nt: TGTGCCAGCAGACCGGACAGGGGGAAGAACACCGGGGAGCTGTTTTTT; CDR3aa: CASRPDRGKNTGELFF
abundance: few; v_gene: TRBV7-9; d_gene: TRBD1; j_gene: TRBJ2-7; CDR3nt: TGTGCCAGCAGCTTAAGTATCGGGGGGACAGGGTTGGACGAGCAGTACTTC; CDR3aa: CASSLSIGGTGLDEQYF
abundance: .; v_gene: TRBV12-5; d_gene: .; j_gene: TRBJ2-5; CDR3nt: TGTGCTAGTGCTCCCCCAGGGTCGGAGACCCAGTACTTC; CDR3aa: CASAPPGSETQYF
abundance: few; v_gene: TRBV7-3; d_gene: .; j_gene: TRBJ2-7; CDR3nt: TGTGCCAGCAGCCCTCGCGGCGCCTTGATTACTAACTACGAGCAGTACTTC; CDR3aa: CASSPRGALITNYEQYF
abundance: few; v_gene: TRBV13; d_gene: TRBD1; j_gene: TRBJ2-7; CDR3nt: TGTGCCAGCAGCTTCCCGGGACAGGGCTTCTACGAGCAGTACTTC; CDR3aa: CASSFPGQGFYEQYF
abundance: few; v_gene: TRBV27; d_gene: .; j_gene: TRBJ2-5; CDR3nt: TGTGCCAGCAGTGCCAACCAAGAGACCCAGTACTTC; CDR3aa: CASSANQETQYF
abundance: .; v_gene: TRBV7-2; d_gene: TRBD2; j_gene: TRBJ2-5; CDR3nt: TGTGCCAGCAGTCAACGCGGGGGAAGTGAGACCCAGTACTTC; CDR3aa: CASSQRGGSETQYF
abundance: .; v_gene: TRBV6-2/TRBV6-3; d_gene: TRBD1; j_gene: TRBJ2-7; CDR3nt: TGTGCCAGCAGTTACGGGACAGTTTTTACCTACGAGCAGTACTTC; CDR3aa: CASSYGTVFTYEQYF
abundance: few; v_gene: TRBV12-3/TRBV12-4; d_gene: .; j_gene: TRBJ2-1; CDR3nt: TGTGCCAGCAGTTTCTCAGATCTTGCTGAGCAGTTCTTC; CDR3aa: CASSFSDLAEQFF
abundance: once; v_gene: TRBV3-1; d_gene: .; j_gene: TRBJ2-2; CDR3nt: TGTGCCAGCAGCCAACTACTCGAGAGCACCGGGGAGCTGTTTTTT; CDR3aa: CASSQLLESTGELFF
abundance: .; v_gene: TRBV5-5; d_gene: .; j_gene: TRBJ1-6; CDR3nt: TGTGCCAGCAGCTTGGCACAGGGTGGTTCAGGTTCACCCCTCCACTTT; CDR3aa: CASSLAQGGSGSPLHF
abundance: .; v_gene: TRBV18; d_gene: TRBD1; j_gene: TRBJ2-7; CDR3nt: TGTGCCAGCTCATCCGACAGGGTTATTGGTTACGAGCAGTACTTC; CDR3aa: CASSSDRVIGYEQYF
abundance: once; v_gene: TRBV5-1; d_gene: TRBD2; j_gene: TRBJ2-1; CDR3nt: TGCGCCAGCAGCTTACCTAGCGGGGGCGGTTTAAGCTCCTACAATGGGCAGTTCTTC; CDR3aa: CASSLPSGGGLSSYNGQFF
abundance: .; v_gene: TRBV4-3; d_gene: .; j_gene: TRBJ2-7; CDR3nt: TGCGCCAGCAGCCAAGATTGGCAATTAAAGAACGAGCAGTACTTC; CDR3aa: CASSQDWQLKNEQYF